The TCR beta chain under discussion was sequenced for a study of beta chain features in type 1 diabetes. Via CD45RO/CCR7/CD25/CD127/CD95/CD27, cells of the CD4+ naive, central memory, regulatory and stem cell-like memory subsets were sorted. Sorting gave populations that all exceeded 95% purity. This CDR3 has 15 amino acids. V lost 7 bases and J 3 bases, leaving 17 bases between the germline ends. Germline V gives CDR1 MDHEN, CDR2 SYDVKM. Whole-study results and caveats: TCRB CDR3s from Type 1 diabetes patients were moderately but significantly shorter in all four CD4+ subsets.

Of the isolated RNA, all was reverse transcribed, and so the sequenced material was expressed TCRB transcripts. Generated by immunoSEQ multiplex PCR, the TCRdb table keeps only in-frame clones and is missing some. The sample has around 690,000 clones; under 15% are singletons. With respect to this clone: Its antigen is unidentified.

This sequence was found in a man under 40 with type 1 diabetes. The sequencing input was naive CD4+ T cells from blood. The chain combines TRBV28 with TRBJ2-3, with D unresolved. The CDR3 spells CASTLGPNATDTQYF. The CDR3 bases are TGTGCCAGCACCCTCGGACCGAACGCGACAGATACGCAGTATTTT. The full variable domain, its missing parts supplied by reference TRBV28 and TRBJ2-3, is DVKVTQSSRYLVKRTGEKVFLECVQDMDHENMFWYRQDPGLGLRLIYFSYDVKMKEKGDIPEGYSVSREKKERFSLILESASTNQTSMYLCASTLGPNATDTQYFGPGTRLTVL.